This T cell receptor beta chain was documented in a study of vaccination and CD4 T cells after COVID-19. Indicated treatment: approximately 9-day PBMC culture with coronavirus spike peptide pools or control peptides (ViraFEST assay). Remarks on this clonotype: Its antigen is unidentified.

The V end was cut by 3 bases, the J end by 10 bases, with 12 bases between. The CDR3 loop spans 12 amino acids. With the Oncomine TCR Beta short-read assay, DNA from cultured CD4+ T cells was sequenced. TCRdb redid the calling of the PCR reads with MiXCR, one entry per CDR3 protein. The table has more than 15,000 distinct CDR3 sequences, 40% to 50% seen once; the top ten hold approximately 24%. Sequenced material: CD4+ T cells from blood, cultured in vitro, taken before SARS-CoV-2 vaccination. This receptor was identified in a human donor who had recovered from COVID-19. The chain carries TRBV12-3 or TRBV12-4 and TRBJ1-1; D gene ambiguous. CDR3: CASSFRAYGAFF. In nucleotides, the CDR3 is TGTGCCAGCAGTTTCCGTGCATATGGAGCTTTCTTT.